This TCR beta chain was found in a study of T-cell reconstitution after alpha-beta-depleted transplantation in children. Turning to this clonotype: What it recognizes is unknown.

The CDR3 spans 16 residues. Germline values: CDR1 SGHTA, CDR2 FQGNSA. J was trimmed by 4 bases and V by 6 bases; bases with no gene match: 8. Study conclusions and caveats: A year had passed since transplant, and T-cell counts and diversity by then came mostly from newly produced T cells. Alpha-beta T cells about two months after transplant reportedly derived from several hundred expanded graft clones. It was surviving recipient T cells and thymic progenitors that gave some patients high TCRbeta diversity at day 60.

Preparing the TCRbeta library involved the use of unique molecular identifiers. Each CDR3 protein is one row after TCRdb ran MiXCR on the PCR reads. The sample consists of a few hundred thousand distinct CDR3 sequences, 27% of them appearing once. The sequence was obtained from a boy under two years old with Wiskott-Aldrich syndrome, due to receive a stem cell transplant. Here the sequenced sample was PBMCs, taken before TCRalphabeta/CD19-depleted stem cell transplant. The rearrangement links TRBV7-2 to TRBJ2-3; 12 bases map to TRBD2. The CDR3 spells CASSNDGLAGSDTQYF. The CDR3 region has the DNA TGTGCCAGCAGTAACGATGGACTAGCGGGATCAGATACGCAGTATTTT.